These 21 T cell receptor beta chains share one sample of origin, sequenced in a study of cytomegalovirus exposure and HLA in healthy donors. The PCR used 60 Vbeta and 13 Jbeta primers. Sequencing was performed with immunoSEQ multiplex PCR; in TCRdb, only in-frame clones are kept and a portion is missing. The repertoire holds 150,000 to 200,000 clones, about four fifths seen once, with approximately 5% in the top ten. Source material: PBMCs. All receptors derive from a woman under 30 in good health and CMV-seropositive.

CDR3: CASSVELSLSGNEQFF. The CDR3 nucleotides read TGTGCCAGCAGCGTAGAATTGAGTCTATCAGGGAATGAGCAGTTCTTC. The chain joins TRBV9 to TRBJ2-1; TRBD1 is a possible D gene (5 bases). The CDR3 sequence is 16 residues long. The germline CDR1 and CDR2 sequences are SGDLS and YYNGEE. V lost 0 bases and J 7 bases, leaving 17 bases between the germline ends.

This clone showed up just a few times. J is TRBJ1-1 and V is TRBV5-4; D unclear. Per germline, CDR1 SGHNT and CDR2 YYREEE (reference sequence). The CDR3 is 12 residues long. Between the trimmed V and J ends, which lost 7 bases and 1 base, there was a span of 8 bases. The CDR3 loop reads CASHHSNTEAFF. CDR3 nucleotides: TGTGCCAGCCATCACTCGAACACTGAAGCTTTCTTT. Using reference TRBV5-4 and TRBJ1-1 for the parts outside the CDR3, the full variable domain is ETGVTQSPTHLIKTRGQQVTLRCSSQSGHNTVSWYQQALGQGPQFIFQYYREEENGRGNFPPRFSGLQFPNYSSELNVNALELDDSALYLCASHHSNTEAFFGQGTRLTVV.

The chain couples TRBV19 to TRBJ1-2, with a possible D match to TRBD1 (5 bases). V was cut by 0 bases and J by 3 bases, with 11 bases left in between. Per the germline V gene, CDR1 is LNHDA and CDR2 is SQIVND (reference sequence). The CDR3 length is 15 residues. The chain's CDR3 is CASSIDPDTDYGYTF. The CDR3 DNA follows: TGTGCCAGTAGTATAGACCCGGACACCGACTATGGCTACACCTTC. The variable domain in full, completed from reference TRBV19 and TRBJ1-2, reads DGGITQSPKYLFRKEGQNVTLSCEQNLNHDAMYWYRQDPGQGLRLIYYSQIVNDFQKGDIAEGYSVSREKKESFPLTVTSAQKNPTAFYLCASSIDPDTDYGYTFGSGTRLTVV.

This chain links TRBV7-9 with TRBJ2-7; tentative D call: TRBD1 (6 bases). This CDR3 has 15 residues. V lost 4 bases, J lost 2 bases, and 15 bases lay in between. CDR1 SEHNR and CDR2 FQNEAQ come from the germline V gene (reference sequence). The CDR3 bases are TGTGCCAGCAGCTCACGACAGGTGTCTACCTACGAGCAGTACTTC. The encoded protein is CASSSRQVSTYEQYF.

V is TRBV2 and J is TRBJ1-5; 8 bases match TRBD1. Per the germline V gene, CDR1 is SNHLY and CDR2 is FYNNEI. The length of the CDR3 is 18 residues. Unmatched junction bases numbered 15, after V lost 8 bases and J lost 0 bases. CDR3: CASVADRDMGYSNQPQHF. CDR3 nucleotide sequence: TGTGCCAGCGTCGCGGACAGGGATATGGGTTATAGCAATCAGCCCCAGCATTTT.

The chain recombines TRBV19 with TRBJ1-4; no definite D call. Trimming removed 6 bases from V and 6 bases from J, with 14 bases in between. The germline V gene encodes CDR1 LNHDA and CDR2 SQIVND (reference sequence). The CDR3 spans 14 residues. The CDR3 protein is CASSPLPGDEKLFF. CDR3 DNA: TGTGCCAGTAGCCCTCTCCCGGGAGATGAAAAACTGTTTTTT.

The chain joins TRBV7-2 to TRBJ2-7; a possible D gene is TRBD1 (6 bases). CDR1 is SGHTA, CDR2 FQGNSA, per germline. The CDR3 extends over 16 amino acids. V was cut by 6 bases and J by 3 bases, with 21 bases left in between. DNA for the CDR3: TGTGCCAGCAGGAATAAACCGACAGGACCATACTACGAGCAGTACTTC. Its translation: CASRNKPTGPYYEQYF.

This chain links TRBV7-9 with TRBJ2-3; tentative D call: TRBD2 (7 bases). V was clipped by 5 bases and J by 6 bases, with 21 bases between them. CDR1 is SEHNR and CDR2 is FQNEAQ in the germline V gene (reference sequence). The CDR3 contains 16 residues. The CDR3 region has the DNA TGTGCCAGCAGCCCAAAGGGGGACTACTTGTGGGATACGCAGTATTTT. This gives the protein CASSPKGDYLWDTQYF.

CDR3 loop: CASSPDRGRQPQHF. The CDR3 nucleotides are TGTGCCAGCAGCCCTGACAGGGGGCGGCAGCCCCAGCATTTT. This rearrangement joins TRBV28 to TRBJ1-5; 10 positions match TRBD1. In germline, CDR1 is MDHEN, CDR2 SYDVKM. The CDR3 has 14 amino acids. The ends lost 6 bases at V and 7 bases at J; junction bases unmatched: 6.

This clone showed up just a few times. The chain joins TRBV7-9 to TRBJ2-1, with TRBD2 identical over 11 bases. V lost 5 bases, J lost 6 bases, and 9 bases stayed unmatched. CDR3 length: 16 residues. Germline V gene sequence: CDR1 SEHNR, CDR2 FQNEAQ (reference sequence). Written as DNA, the CDR3 is TGTGCCAGCAGCACCTATAGCGGGGGGGCCGGCAATGAGCAGTTCTTC. It is translated as CASSTYSGGAGNEQFF.

This clone showed up just a few times. This rearrangement joins TRBV12-5 to TRBJ1-1, with 9 bases aligning to TRBD1. J gave up 1 base and V 4 bases, and 7 bases lay outside the gene matches. CDR3 length: 16 amino acids. Germline V gives CDR1 LGHNT, CDR2 FRNRAP. The CDR3 region is CASGSGTGFGNTEAFF. The CDR3 DNA is TGTGCTAGTGGTTCGGGGACAGGGTTCGGGAACACTGAAGCTTTCTTT.

The gene calls are TRBV7-9 and TRBJ2-2; the D is unclear. CDR1 SEHNR and CDR2 FQNEAQ come from the germline V gene (reference sequence). The V and J ends lost 0 bases and 7 bases respectively, with 12 bases between them. CDR3 size: 15 residues. CDR3 in amino acids: CASSLAFQRGGELFF. Written as DNA, the CDR3 is TGTGCCAGCAGCTTAGCGTTCCAACGAGGCGGGGAGCTGTTTTTT.

This chain joins TRBV5-1 and TRBJ1-1; 8 bases line up with TRBD1. The V gene's germline CDR1 is SGHRS and CDR2 YFSETQ. The V segment lost 4 bases and the J segment 0 bases; nucleotides outside the gene matches: 17. This CDR3 contains 19 residues. Here the CDR3 reads CASSVIPTGGIYMNTEAFF. CDR3 DNA: TGCGCCAGCAGCGTTATTCCTACAGGGGGAATATACATGAACACTGAAGCTTTCTTT.

The rearrangement uses TRBV5-1 and TRBJ2-2, with a possible D match to TRBD2 (6 bases). This CDR3 is built from 15 residues. Germline lookup yields CDR1 SGHRS and CDR2 YFSETQ. V lost 7 bases to trimming and J lost 2 bases, with 15 bases between them. The CDR3 bases are TGCGCCAGCCAGACCGGGACTGGTAACACCGGGGAGCTGTTTTTT. This encodes CASQTGTGNTGELFF.

The chain carries TRBV7-9 and TRBJ2-3; perhaps TRBD2 as D (5 bases). The CDR3 runs to 14 residues. With 5 bases removed from V and 4 bases from J, the gap between germline ends came to 13 bases. The V gene's germline CDR1 is SEHNR and CDR2 FQNEAQ (reference sequence). DNA for the CDR3: TGTGCCAGCAGCCCCCGGGGTGGGGCAGATACGCAGTATTTT. This translates into CASSPRGGADTQYF. Using reference TRBV7-9 and TRBJ2-3 for the parts outside the CDR3, the full variable domain is DTGVSQNPRHKITKRGQNVTFRCDPISEHNRLYWYRQTLGQGPEFLTYFQNEAQLEKSRLLSDRFSAERPKGSFSTLEIQRTEQGDSAMYLCASSPRGGADTQYFGPGTRLTVL.

This sequence joins TRBV7-9 and TRBJ1-1; D not certain. The V and J ends lost 2 bases and 1 base respectively, with 5 bases between them. The CDR3 has 13 residues. From germline, CDR1 is SEHNR and CDR2 FQNEAQ (reference sequence). The CDR3 nucleotides read TGTGCCAGCAGCTTATTGAGGAACACTGAAGCTTTCTTT. It encodes CASSLLRNTEAFF.

V and J are TRBV30 and TRBJ1-1, with D tentatively TRBD1 (5 bases). With 5 bases removed from V and 8 bases from J, the gap between germline ends came to 12 bases. Germline V gene data show CDR1 as GTSNPN and CDR2 as SVGIG (reference sequence). This CDR3 spans 11 amino acids. CDR3 residues: CAWAAGTEAFF. CDR3 bases: TGTGCCTGGGCGGCGGGGACCGAAGCTTTCTTT.

The V and J genes are TRBV7-6 and TRBJ1-3; no clear D. Germline-derived CDR1 and CDR2 are SGHVS and FNYEAQ. With 5 bases removed from V and 0 bases from J, the gap between germline ends came to 11 bases. The CDR3 length is 15 residues. The CDR3 DNA follows: TGTGCCAGCAGCCTGAGTTTGGTCTCTGGAAACACCATATATTTT. Protein: CASSLSLVSGNTIYF.

This chain uses TRBV7-2 with TRBJ2-3, with D possibly TRBD1 on 5 matching bases. Per the germline V gene, CDR1 is SGHTA and CDR2 is FQGNSA. V was cut by 5 bases and J by 5 bases, with 11 bases left in between. CDR3 length equals 13 residues. The CDR3 is CASSPGARDTQYF. The CDR3 DNA follows: TGTGCCAGCAGCCCTGGGGCTAGAGATACGCAGTATTTT.

The chain uses TRBV18 and TRBJ1-1, with D possibly being TRBD1 (6 bases). The V and J ends lost 6 bases and 5 bases respectively, with 13 bases between them. There are 13 residues in the CDR3. Germline CDR1 and CDR2: KGHSH and LQKENI. The CDR3 region is CASSNRVDTEAFF. The CDR3 nucleotides read TGTGCCAGCTCGAACAGGGTGGATACTGAAGCTTTCTTT.

The chain couples TRBV7-2 to TRBJ2-2; TRBD1 matches at 8 bases. V shed 5 bases, J shed 7 bases, and the junction held 6 bases outside the gene matches. The CDR3 extends over 14 amino acids. Germline values: CDR1 SGHTA, CDR2 FQGNSA. The CDR3 DNA follows: TGTGCCAGCAGCCCAGGGGGCCGGGTCGGGGAGCTGTTTTTT. This encodes CASSPGGRVGELFF.